Sequencing of this T cell receptor (beta chain) was carried out in a study of T cell responses to AZD1222 COVID-19 vaccine. Worth noting for this clone: The antigen is unknown. This sample also contains other DNA sequences that code for the same CDR3.

Points from the study as a whole: Baseline serology detected seropositivity in only six AZD1222 recipients. White British ancestry dominated among donors, who included more females, and clonal diversity was possibly underestimated.

Data came from immunoSEQ multiplex PCR; TCRdb stores just in-frame clones and leaves some out. The sample holds about 180,000 clones, approximately 90% seen once. The CDR3 is 11 amino acids. The V gene's germline CDR1 is KGHSH and CDR2 LQKENI. Trimming removed 3 bases from V and 3 bases from J, with 3 bases in between. Sample: peripheral blood, taken on day 0 of AZD1222 vaccination. V gene TRBV18 combines with J gene TRBJ2-7; no reliable D call. This clonotype originated in an adult in good health. CDR3 sequence reads: CASSPGYEQYF. CDR3 nucleotide sequence: TGTGCCAGCTCACCGGGCTACGAGCAGTACTTC.